Reported below is one T cell receptor beta chain. Its antigen target is currently unknown. Base quality data are lacking; no much larger clone is found one base away. V gives up 0 bases and J gives up 3 bases, and the segment between their germline ends measures 9 bases. CDR1 DFQATT and CDR2 SNEGSKA were looked up in the germline V gene (reference sequence). The CDR3 contains 13 residues, cysteine and phenylalanine counted. Kept here is only the CDR3 DNA, which spans 39 bases and is read in frame from base 1. Patients chosen for sequencing had shown expansion of CD8+CD57+ cells by flow cytometry. Every patient had a diagnosis of severe acquired aplastic anemia based on International Study of Aplastic Anemia and Agranulocytosis and Camitta criteria. Patients had received no therapy at the time of blood sampling. In this study, sorted CD4+ and CD8+ T cells from the blood of healthy subjects and of severe aplastic anemia patients had their TCR repertoires deep-sequenced. In the USA, patient enrollment took place under clinicaltrials.gov protocols 00001620, 01623167, 00001397, 00071045, 00081523 and 00961064. Ficoll-Paque density gradient centrifugation was used to isolate peripheral blood mononuclear cells. Before DNA extraction, CD4+ and CD8+ T cells were sorted by FACS or by magnetic beads.

This entry is derived from a study of CD8+CD57+ T cells in acquired aplastic anemia (dated by TCRdb to the late 2010s). As for the study more broadly: DNA extracted from sorted CD4+ and CD8+ cells had a mean of roughly 3.4 ug, with a range of roughly 0.19 to 27.4 ug. CD8+CD57+ expansion was defined as frequency above the mean frequency observed in healthy subjects. Overall study outcomes, separate from this receptor: CD8+ Simpson's diversity did not differ significantly between patients and healthy controls (P=0.060). Approximately 31 CD8+ CDR3 sequences were found in both patients and controls but appeared to be highly expressed in patients and within the immunodominant clones of the patients.

Genomic DNA served as template for TCR beta VDJ combination and CDR3 sequence profiling. An Illumina HiSeq 2000 was used for TCR repertoire sequencing. On the authors' methods: TRBV/TRBJ rearrangement plots, CDR3 size and DJ length profiles, and Simpson's diversity index were used to assess repertoires. The most abundant DNA sequence in the deep sequencing data was defined as the immunodominant clone. CDR3 amino acid sequences were checked for sharing across subjects and were also compared against the VDJdb database and published repertoires. TCRdb trimmed public reads at Q25 via fastp, called clones via MiXCR and kept in-frame beta chains. One record per CDR3 amino acid sequence lists the most common genes and DNA. What appears here as the V and J calls and clone size reflects TCRdb's work, not the paper's. This sample is represented by approximately 95,000 distinct CDR3 sequences; 55% to 70% of them were singletons. The ten largest make up over 55% of the sample.

The TCR sequence derives from a human donor with aplastic anemia. Sequenced sample: sorted CD4+, CD8+, or CD8+CD57+ T cells (not recorded which) from PBMCs. The chain uses TRBV20-1 and TRBJ2-7; a tentative D match to TRBD2 spans 6 bases. The DNA reads TGCAGTGCTAGAGATAGGACTAACTACGAGCAGTACTTC. Its protein is CSARDRTNYEQYF.